This record concerns one T cell receptor (beta chain) sequence. This entry is derived from a study of blood T cell repertoires in COVID-19. The protocol was immunoSEQ multiplex PCR, while the TCRdb copy is restricted to in-frame clones and leaves out a portion. The data show around 23,000 clones, roughly nine tenths seen once. Sequences were obtained from peripheral blood. The source is a human donor in a cohort sampled during active COVID-19.

DNA for the CDR3: TGCGCCAGCAGCTTTAGCGGGGCCATCTACAATGAGCAGTTCTTC. Translating it yields CASSFSGAIYNEQFF. This chain connects TRBV5-1 to TRBJ2-1; 8 nucleotides agree with TRBD2. The CDR3 has 15 amino acids. The germline V gene encodes CDR1 SGHRS and CDR2 YFSETQ. J lost 3 bases, V lost 2 bases, and 4 bases had no gene match.